Listed below are T cell receptor beta chains from one sample, sequenced in a study of follicular helper T cells after annual influenza vaccination. Libraries were prepared by immunoSEQ multiplex PCR; TCRdb keeps only in-frame clonotypes and omits some of them. The table includes under 12,000 clones, around four fifths detected once. The sample in question was CXCR5- memory CD4+ T cells sorted from blood, obtained 6 weeks after influenza vaccination. The receptors derive from an adult who received the influenza vaccine. The CDR3 runs from the conserved cysteine through the conserved F or W. The D gene is left open where the match is weak. Some rows mark clone size as missing; the rest say once, few, many or name a class of expanded clone.

j_call clone_size v_call d_call cdr3_aa cdr3_nt
TRBJ1-2 NA TRBV14 NA CASSQGNYGYTF TGTGCCAGCAGCCAAGGAAACTATGGCTACACCTTC
TRBJ1-2 NA TRBV6-1 TRBD1 CASSEFFRDRVTGYTF TGTGCCAGCAGTGAATTTTTCCGGGACAGGGTTACTGGCTACACCTTC
TRBJ2-7 NA TRBV18 NA CASSPGNSQLYEQYF TGTGCCAGCTCACCAGGGAACAGCCAACTTTACGAGCAGTACTTC
TRBJ2-7 few TRBV5-4 NA CASSLEGEEQYF TGTGCCAGCAGCTTGGAGGGGGAGGAGCAGTACTTC
TRBJ1-2 NA TRBV19 NA CASSMAGRGYTF TGTGCCAGTAGTATGGCCGGGAGGGGCTACACCTTC
TRBJ2-6 NA TRBV18 NA CASSITSGAGANVLTF TGTGCCAGCTCCATCACTTCAGGGGCCGGGGCCAACGTCCTGACTTTC
TRBJ1-2 NA TRBV28 NA CASSYLTGTHYGYTF TGTGCCAGCAGTTACTTGACCGGGACCCACTATGGCTACACCTTC
TRBJ2-1 NA TRBV13 NA CASSLAAGTLYNEQFF TGTGCCAGCAGCTTAGCGGCGGGGACCCTCTACAATGAGCAGTTCTTC
TRBJ2-1 NA TRBV5-1 NA CASSLEAGYNEQFF TGCGCCAGCAGCTTGGAAGCAGGGTACAATGAGCAGTTCTTC
TRBJ2-7 once TRBV11-2 NA CASSPGRGEQYF TGTGCCAGCAGCCCAGGACGAGGCGAGCAGTACTTC
TRBJ1-5 NA TRBV19 TRBD1 CASSIIGRGRMGNQPQHF TGTGCCAGTAGTATTATCGGCAGGGGGCGGATGGGGAATCAGCCCCAGCATTTT
TRBJ2-1 NA TRBV19 NA CASSRLVGDEQFF TGTGCCAGTAGTCGGCTAGTTGGCGATGAGCAGTTCTTC
TRBJ2-3 NA TRBV11-3 TRBD2 CASSLGGGPRTGTQYF TGTGCCAGCAGCTTAGGGGGGGGACCCAGAACGGGTACGCAGTATTTT
TRBJ2-7 NA TRBV7-2 NA CASSQTTASGEQYF TGTGCCAGCAGCCAAACTACAGCGAGCGGCGAGCAGTACTTC
TRBJ1-3 NA TRBV7-2 NA CASSSGPGNTIYF TGTGCCAGCAGCTCCGGGCCTGGAAACACCATATATTTT
TRBJ2-3 NA TRBV7-2 NA CASSLRGEDTQYF TGTGCCAGCAGCTTAAGGGGGGAAGATACGCAGTATTTT
TRBJ2-7 NA TRBV4-2 TRBD2 CASSSLGGGADEQYF TGTGCCAGCAGCTCCCTGGGCGGGGGGGCGGACGAGCAGTACTTC
TRBJ2-7 few TRBV30 NA CAWSVGGGSYEQYF TGTGCCTGGAGTGTAGGAGGGGGGAGCTACGAGCAGTACTTC
TRBJ1-2 NA TRBV28 NA CASDGGGRYGYTF TGTGCCAGCGACGGGGGGGGTCGCTATGGCTACACCTTC
TRBJ2-2 NA TRBV10-3 NA CAIRERDTETGELFF TGTGCCATCAGAGAACGGGACACAGAAACCGGGGAGCTGTTTTTT
TRBJ2-3 NA TRBV15 NA CATSRGRGGTDTQYF TGTGCCACCAGCAGAGGCAGGGGGGGGACAGATACGCAGTATTTT
TRBJ1-1 NA TRBV18 NA CASSLRGGDEAFF TGTGCCAGCTCACTCAGGGGCGGGGATGAAGCTTTCTTT
TRBJ2-7 NA TRBV6-5 TRBD2 CASSFGGLGVGEQYF TGTGCCAGCAGTTTCGGGGGACTAGGGGTCGGGGAGCAGTACTTC
TRBJ1-5 few TRBV4-2 NA CASSQGDPPDQPQHF TGTGCCAGCAGCCAAGGGGACCCGCCGGATCAGCCCCAGCATTTT
TRBJ2-1 NA TRBV27 TRBD2 CASSPLAGGYNEQFF TGTGCCAGCAGTCCTCTGGCGGGGGGCTACAATGAGCAGTTCTTC
TRBJ1-1 NA TRBV6-5 NA CASSYSGLNTEAFF TGTGCCAGCAGTTATTCAGGACTGAACACTGAAGCTTTCTTT
TRBJ2-7 NA TRBV5-1 NA CASSLEGHAYEQYF TGCGCCAGCAGCTTGGAGGGACATGCCTACGAGCAGTACTTC
TRBJ1-1 NA TRBV25-1 NA CASSSADRNTEAFF TGTGCCAGCAGTAGTGCAGACAGGAACACTGAAGCTTTCTTT
TRBJ2-5 NA TRBV15 TRBD2 CATSGGRRQETQYF TGTGCCACCAGTGGCGGGAGAAGGCAAGAGACCCAGTACTTC
TRBJ1-2 few TRBV28 NA CAVGREVSGYTF TGTGCCGTCGGCAGGGAGGTCTCTGGCTACACCTTC
TRBJ1-4 NA TRBV9 NA CASSPQGFISEKLFF TGTGCCAGCAGCCCACAGGGTTTCATTTCTGAAAAACTGTTTTTT
TRBJ2-1 once TRBV7-8 TRBD2 CASSFTASGSYNEQFF TGTGCCAGCAGCTTCACGGCTAGCGGGAGCTACAATGAGCAGTTCTTC
TRBJ1-1 NA TRBV7-8 TRBD1 CASSSIQGTTEAFF TGTGCCAGCAGCTCCATACAGGGGACCACTGAAGCTTTCTTT
TRBJ2-2 NA TRBV7-2 TRBD2 CASSPGPSGSTGELFF TGTGCCAGCAGCCCAGGCCCTAGCGGGAGCACCGGGGAGCTGTTTTTT
TRBJ1-3 once TRBV19 NA CASRSGSSGNTIYF TGTGCCAGTAGGTCGGGGAGCTCTGGAAACACCATATATTTT
TRBJ1-6 NA TRBV4-3 NA CASSPVSPLHF TGCGCCAGCAGCCCGGTTTCACCCCTCCACTTT
TRBJ2-1 few TRBV28 NA CASSPQQDGEQFF TGTGCCAGCAGTCCCCAACAGGACGGTGAGCAGTTCTTC
TRBJ1-4 NA TRBV5-3 TRBD1 CARAYLRGQGPPTNEKLFF TGTGCCAGAGCCTATTTGCGGGGACAGGGGCCTCCAACTAATGAAAAACTGTTTTTT
TRBJ2-3 NA TRBV19 NA CASSIDRGATDTQYF TGTGCCAGTAGTATAGACAGGGGGGCCACAGATACGCAGTATTTT
TRBJ2-7 NA TRBV11-3 NA CASSPDYSSYEQYF TGTGCCAGCAGCCCGGACTACAGCTCCTACGAGCAGTACTTC
TRBJ2-5 NA TRBV6-1 TRBD1 CASSGGTGEETQYF TGTGCCAGCAGCGGGGGGACAGGGGAGGAGACCCAGTACTTC
TRBJ2-4 NA TRBV5-1 NA CASMSFIRQYF TGCGCCAGCATGTCTTTTATCCGCCAGTACTTC
TRBJ2-1 NA TRBV4-3 NA CASSQALTADSYNEQFF TGCGCCAGCAGCCAAGCCCTAACGGCAGACTCCTACAATGAGCAGTTCTTC
TRBJ2-1 NA TRBV5-4 NA CASSLGGSSYNEQFF TGTGCCAGCAGCTTGGGGGGTAGCTCCTACAATGAGCAGTTCTTC